This TCR beta chain was captured by sequencing in a study of identical twins. MiXCR, applied by TCRdb to the 5' RACE reads, yields one record per CDR3 protein. Among just over 500,000 distinct CDR3 sequences, 22% were seen once, and the ten largest hold about 0.91%. CDR1 and CDR2 (germline): KGHSH, LQKENI. V lost 8 bases and J 4 bases, leaving 14 bases between the germline ends. This CDR3 is built from 13 residues. This sample was shared with a second study, whose subject was T cells expressing NK-cell markers.

The sequencing sample was made of CD4+ T cells sorted from blood. V gene TRBV18 combines with J gene TRBJ2-5; D gene uncertain. The receptor comes from a woman aged 18-30 years in good health. For the CDR3, the DNA is TGTGCCAGCGCGGTCGGGCGCGGAGAGACCCAGTACTTC. This sequence encodes CASAVGRGETQYF. The complete variable domain, with remaining parts taken from reference TRBV18 and TRBJ2-5, reads NAGVMQNPRHLVRRRGQEARLRCSPMKGHSHVYWYRQLPEEGLKFMVYLQKENIIDESGMPKERFSAEFPKEGPSILRIQQVVRGDSAAYFCASAVGRGETQYFGPGTRLLVL.